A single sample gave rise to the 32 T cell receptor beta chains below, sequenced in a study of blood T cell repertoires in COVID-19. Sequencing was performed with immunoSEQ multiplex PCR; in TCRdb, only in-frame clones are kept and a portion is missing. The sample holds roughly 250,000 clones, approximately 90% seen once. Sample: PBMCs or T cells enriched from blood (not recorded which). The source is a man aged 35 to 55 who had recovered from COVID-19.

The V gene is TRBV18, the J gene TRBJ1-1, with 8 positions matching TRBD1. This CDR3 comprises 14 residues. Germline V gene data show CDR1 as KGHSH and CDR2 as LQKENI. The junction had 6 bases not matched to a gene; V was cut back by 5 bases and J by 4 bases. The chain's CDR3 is CASSAGQGTTEAFF. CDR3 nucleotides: TGTGCCAGCTCAGCCGGACAGGGTACCACTGAAGCTTTCTTT. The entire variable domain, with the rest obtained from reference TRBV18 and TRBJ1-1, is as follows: NAGVMQNPRHLVRRRGQEARLRCSPMKGHSHVYWYRQLPEEGLKFMVYLQKENIIDESGMPKERFSAEFPKEGPSILRIQQVVRGDSAAYFCASSAGQGTTEAFFGQGTRLTVV.

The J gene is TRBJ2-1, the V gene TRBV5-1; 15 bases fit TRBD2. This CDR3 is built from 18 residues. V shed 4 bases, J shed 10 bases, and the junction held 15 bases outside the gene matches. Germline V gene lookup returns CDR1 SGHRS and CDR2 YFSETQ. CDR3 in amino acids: CASSGLAGGRKGMKEQFF. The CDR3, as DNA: TGCGCCAGCAGCGGACTAGCGGGAGGGCGAAAAGGAATGAAGGAGCAGTTCTTC.

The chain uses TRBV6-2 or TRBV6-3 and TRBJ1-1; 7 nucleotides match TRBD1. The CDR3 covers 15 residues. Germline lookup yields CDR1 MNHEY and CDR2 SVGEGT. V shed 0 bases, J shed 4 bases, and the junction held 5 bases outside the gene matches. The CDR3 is CASSYSIAGGTEAFF. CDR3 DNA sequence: TGTGCCAGCAGTTACTCGATCGCAGGGGGCACTGAAGCTTTCTTT.

The CDR3 reads CASSLPSGYEQYF. The CDR3 region has the DNA TGTGCCAGCAGTTTACCCAGCGGCTACGAGCAGTACTTC. The chain combines TRBV12-3 or TRBV12-4 with TRBJ2-7; tentative D call: TRBD2 (5 bases). This CDR3 comprises 13 residues. V was shortened by 2 bases and J by 3 bases, with 8 bases between the two germline ends.

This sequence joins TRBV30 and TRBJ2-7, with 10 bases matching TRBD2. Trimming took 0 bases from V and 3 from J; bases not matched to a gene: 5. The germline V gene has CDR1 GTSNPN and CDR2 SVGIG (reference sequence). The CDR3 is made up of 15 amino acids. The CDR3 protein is CAWSVRSSGGYEQYF. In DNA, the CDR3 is TGTGCCTGGAGTGTACGTTCTAGCGGGGGCTACGAGCAGTACTTC.

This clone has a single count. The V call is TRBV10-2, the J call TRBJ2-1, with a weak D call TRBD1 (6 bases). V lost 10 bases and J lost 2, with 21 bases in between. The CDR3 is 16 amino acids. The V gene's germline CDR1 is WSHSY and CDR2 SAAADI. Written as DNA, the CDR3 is TGCGCCACCCGAGGGGGAGAAACTAGTACCTACAATGAGCAGTTCTTC. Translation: CATRGGETSTYNEQFF.

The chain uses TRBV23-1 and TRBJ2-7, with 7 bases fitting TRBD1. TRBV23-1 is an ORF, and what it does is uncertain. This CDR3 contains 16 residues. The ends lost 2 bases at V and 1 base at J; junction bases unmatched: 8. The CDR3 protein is CASSQARDSVSYEQYF. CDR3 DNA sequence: TGCGCCAGCAGTCAAGCCCGGGACAGCGTATCCTACGAGCAGTACTTC.

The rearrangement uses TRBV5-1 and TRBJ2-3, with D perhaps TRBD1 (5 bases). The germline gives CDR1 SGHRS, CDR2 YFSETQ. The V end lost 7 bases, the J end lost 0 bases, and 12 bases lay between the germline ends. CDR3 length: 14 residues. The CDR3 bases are TGCGCCAGCGCAGTCCAGGGTAGCACAGATACGCAGTATTTT. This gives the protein CASAVQGSTDTQYF.

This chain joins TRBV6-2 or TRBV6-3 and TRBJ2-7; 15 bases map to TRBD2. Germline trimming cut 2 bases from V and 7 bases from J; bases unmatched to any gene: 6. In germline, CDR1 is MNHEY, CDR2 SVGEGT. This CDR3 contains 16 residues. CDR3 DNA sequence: TGTGCCAGCAGTTACGGCGGACTAGCGGGAGGGCGGGAGCAGTACTTC. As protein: CASSYGGLAGGREQYF.

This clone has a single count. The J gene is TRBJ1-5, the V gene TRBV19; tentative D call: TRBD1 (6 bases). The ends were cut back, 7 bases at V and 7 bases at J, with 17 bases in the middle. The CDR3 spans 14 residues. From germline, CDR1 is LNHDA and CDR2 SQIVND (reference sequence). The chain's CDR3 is CASTRRTDWQPQHF. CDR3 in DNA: TGTGCCAGTACCCGTAGGACAGATTGGCAGCCCCAGCATTTT. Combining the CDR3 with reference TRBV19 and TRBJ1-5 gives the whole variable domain DGGITQSPKYLFRKEGQNVTLSCEQNLNHDAMYWYRQDPGQGLRLIYYSQIVNDFQKGDIAEGYSVSREKKESFPLTVTSAQKNPTAFYLCASTRRTDWQPQHFGDGTRLSIL.

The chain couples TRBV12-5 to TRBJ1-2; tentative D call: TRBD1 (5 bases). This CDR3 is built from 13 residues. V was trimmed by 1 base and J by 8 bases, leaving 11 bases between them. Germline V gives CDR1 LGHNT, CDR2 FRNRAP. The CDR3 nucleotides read TGTGCTAGTGGTTTGGGGGGGGAAGGAGGCTACACCTTC. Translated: CASGLGGEGGYTF.

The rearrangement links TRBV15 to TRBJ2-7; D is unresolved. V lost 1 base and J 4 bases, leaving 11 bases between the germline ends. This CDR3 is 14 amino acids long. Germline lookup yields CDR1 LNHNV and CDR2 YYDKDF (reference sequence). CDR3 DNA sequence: TGTGCCACCAGCAGAGTCCTGTCTGTATACGAGCAGTACTTC. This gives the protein CATSRVLSVYEQYF.

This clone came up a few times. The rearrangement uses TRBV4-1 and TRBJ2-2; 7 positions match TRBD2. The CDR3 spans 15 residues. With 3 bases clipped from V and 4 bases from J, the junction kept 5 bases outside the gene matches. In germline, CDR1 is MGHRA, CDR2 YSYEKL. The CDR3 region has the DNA TGCGCCAGCAGCCAGGCGGGAGCGGGCACCGGGGAGCTGTTTTTT. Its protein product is CASSQAGAGTGELFF.

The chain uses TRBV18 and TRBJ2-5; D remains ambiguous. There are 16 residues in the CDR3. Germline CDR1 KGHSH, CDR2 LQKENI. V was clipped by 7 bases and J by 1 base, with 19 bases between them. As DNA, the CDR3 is TGTGCCAGCTACCAGGCAGACCAATCCATCCAAGAGACCCAGTACTTC. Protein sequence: CASYQADQSIQETQYF.

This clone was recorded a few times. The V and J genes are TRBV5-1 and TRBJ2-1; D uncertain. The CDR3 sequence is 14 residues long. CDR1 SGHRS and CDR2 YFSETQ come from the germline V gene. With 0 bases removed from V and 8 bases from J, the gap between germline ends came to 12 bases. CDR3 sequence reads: CASSLGFPSDEQFF. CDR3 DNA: TGCGCCAGCAGCTTGGGCTTTCCGTCAGATGAGCAGTTCTTC.

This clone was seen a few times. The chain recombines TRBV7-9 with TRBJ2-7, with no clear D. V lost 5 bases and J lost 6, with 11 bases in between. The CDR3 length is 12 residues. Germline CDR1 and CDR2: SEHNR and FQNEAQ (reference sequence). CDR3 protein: CASSPVSREQYF. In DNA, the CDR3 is TGTGCCAGCAGCCCCGTGTCCCGCGAGCAGTACTTC.

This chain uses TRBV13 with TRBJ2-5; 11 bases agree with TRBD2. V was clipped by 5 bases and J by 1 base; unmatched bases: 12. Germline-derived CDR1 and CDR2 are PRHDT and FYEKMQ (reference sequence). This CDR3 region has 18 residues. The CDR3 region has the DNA TGTGCCAGCAGCCCGACGTGGGCTAGCGGGAGGCCCCAAGAGACCCAGTACTTC. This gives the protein CASSPTWASGRPQETQYF. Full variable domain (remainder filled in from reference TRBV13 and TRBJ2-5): AAGVIQSPRHLIKEKRETATLKCYPIPRHDTVYWYQQGPGQDPQFLISFYEKMQSDKGSIPDRFSAQQFSDYHSELNMSSLELGDSALYFCASSPTWASGRPQETQYFGPGTRLLVL.

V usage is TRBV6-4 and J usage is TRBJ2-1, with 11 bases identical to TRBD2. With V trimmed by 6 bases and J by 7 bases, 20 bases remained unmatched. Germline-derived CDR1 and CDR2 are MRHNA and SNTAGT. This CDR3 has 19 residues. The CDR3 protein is CASSRRARGASGGKNEQFF. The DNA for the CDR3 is TGTGCCAGCAGCCGCAGGGCCCGGGGGGCTAGCGGGGGGAAGAATGAGCAGTTCTTC.

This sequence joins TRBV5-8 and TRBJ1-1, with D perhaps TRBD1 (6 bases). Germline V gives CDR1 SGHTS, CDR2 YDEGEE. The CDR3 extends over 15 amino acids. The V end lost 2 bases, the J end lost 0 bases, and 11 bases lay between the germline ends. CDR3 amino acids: CASSLTGPMNTEAFF. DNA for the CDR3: TGTGCCAGCAGCTTAACAGGGCCTATGAACACTGAAGCTTTCTTT.

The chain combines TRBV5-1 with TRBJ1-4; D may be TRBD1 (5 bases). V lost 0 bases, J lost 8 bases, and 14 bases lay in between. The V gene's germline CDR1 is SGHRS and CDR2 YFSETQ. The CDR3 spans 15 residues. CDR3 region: CASSLAPGVGEKLFF. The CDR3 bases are TGCGCCAGCAGCTTGGCCCCGGGGGTGGGCGAAAAACTGTTTTTT.

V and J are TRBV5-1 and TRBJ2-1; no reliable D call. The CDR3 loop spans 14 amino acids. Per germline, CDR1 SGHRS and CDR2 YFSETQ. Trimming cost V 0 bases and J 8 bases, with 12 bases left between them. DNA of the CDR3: TGCGCCAGCAGCTTGGCCCGAGGAAGCGATGAGCAGTTCTTC. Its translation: CASSLARGSDEQFF. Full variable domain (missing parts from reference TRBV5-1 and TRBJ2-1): KAGVTQTPRYLIKTRGQQVTLSCSPISGHRSVSWYQQTPGQGLQFLFEYFSETQRNKGNFPGRFSGRQFSNSRSEMNVSTLELGDSALYLCASSLARGSDEQFFGPGTRLTVL.

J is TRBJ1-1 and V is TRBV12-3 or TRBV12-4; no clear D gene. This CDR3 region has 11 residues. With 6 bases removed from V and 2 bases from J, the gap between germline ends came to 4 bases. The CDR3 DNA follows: TGTGCCAGCAGGCGAAACACTGAAGCTTTCTTT. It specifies CASRRNTEAFF.

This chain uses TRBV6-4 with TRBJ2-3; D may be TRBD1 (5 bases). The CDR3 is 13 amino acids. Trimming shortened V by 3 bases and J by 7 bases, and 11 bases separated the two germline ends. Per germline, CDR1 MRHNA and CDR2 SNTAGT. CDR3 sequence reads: CASSEWQGNTQYF. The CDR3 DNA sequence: TGTGCCAGCAGTGAATGGCAGGGAAATACGCAGTATTTT.

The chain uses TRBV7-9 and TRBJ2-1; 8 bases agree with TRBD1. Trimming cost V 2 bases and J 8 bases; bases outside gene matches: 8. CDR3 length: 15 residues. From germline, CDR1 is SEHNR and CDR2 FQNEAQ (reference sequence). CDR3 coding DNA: TGTGCCAGCAGCTTAACAGGGGGTTCTGTCGATGAGCAGTTCTTC. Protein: CASSLTGGSVDEQFF.

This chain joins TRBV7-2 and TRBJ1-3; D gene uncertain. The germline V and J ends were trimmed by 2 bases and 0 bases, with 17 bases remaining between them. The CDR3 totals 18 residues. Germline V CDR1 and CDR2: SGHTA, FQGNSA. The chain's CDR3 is CASSLSISQAVSGNTIYF. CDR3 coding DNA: TGTGCCAGCAGCTTATCCATCTCGCAGGCCGTCTCTGGAAACACCATATATTTT.

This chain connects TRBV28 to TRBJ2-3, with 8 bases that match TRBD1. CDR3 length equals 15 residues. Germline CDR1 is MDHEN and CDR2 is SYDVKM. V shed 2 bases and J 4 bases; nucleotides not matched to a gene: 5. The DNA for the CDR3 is TGTGCCAGCAGTTTACAGGGGGCGTCGGCAGATACGCAGTATTTT. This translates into CASSLQGASADTQYF.

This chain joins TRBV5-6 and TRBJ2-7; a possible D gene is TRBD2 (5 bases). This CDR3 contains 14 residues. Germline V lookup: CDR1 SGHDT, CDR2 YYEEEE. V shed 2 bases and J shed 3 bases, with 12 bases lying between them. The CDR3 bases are TGTGCCAGCAGCTTCGGCGGGTTGGACTACGAGCAGTACTTC. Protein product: CASSFGGLDYEQYF.

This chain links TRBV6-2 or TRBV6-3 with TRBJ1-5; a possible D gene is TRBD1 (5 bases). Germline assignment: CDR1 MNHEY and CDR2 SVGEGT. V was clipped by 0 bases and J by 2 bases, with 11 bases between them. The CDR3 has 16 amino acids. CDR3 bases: TGTGCCAGCAGTTACTCGTGGGGCTGGGGCAATCAGCCCCAGCATTTT. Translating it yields CASSYSWGWGNQPQHF.

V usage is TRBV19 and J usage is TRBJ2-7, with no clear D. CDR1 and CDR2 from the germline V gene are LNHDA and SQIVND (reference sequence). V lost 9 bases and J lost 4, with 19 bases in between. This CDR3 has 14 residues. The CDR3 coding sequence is TGTGCCAGCTCTATCGCCGGGTCGCTTTACGAGCAGTACTTC. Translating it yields CASSIAGSLYEQYF.

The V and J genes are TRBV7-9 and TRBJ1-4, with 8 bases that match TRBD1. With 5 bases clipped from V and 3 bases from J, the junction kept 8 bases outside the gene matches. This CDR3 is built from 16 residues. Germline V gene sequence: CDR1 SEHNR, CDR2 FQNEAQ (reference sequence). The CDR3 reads CASSPPRGPPNEKLFF. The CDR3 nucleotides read TGTGCCAGCAGCCCGCCCAGGGGGCCGCCTAATGAAAAACTGTTTTTT.

The CDR3 DNA sequence: TGTGCCAGCAGCACCGACACGGAAGAGACCCAGTACTTC. Translated: CASSTDTEETQYF. The chain recombines TRBV7-7 with TRBJ2-5; no clear D. The CDR3 is made up of 13 amino acids. V lost 5 bases and J lost 3, with 10 bases in between. CDR1 and CDR2 (germline): SSHAT, FNYEAQ (reference sequence). The full variable domain, with the rest looked up from reference TRBV7-7 and TRBJ2-5, is GAGVSQSPRYKVTKRGQDVTLRCDPISSHATLYWYQQALGQGPEFLTYFNYEAQPDKSGLPSDRFSAERPEGSISTLTIQRTEQRDSAMYRCASSTDTEETQYFGPGTRLLVL.

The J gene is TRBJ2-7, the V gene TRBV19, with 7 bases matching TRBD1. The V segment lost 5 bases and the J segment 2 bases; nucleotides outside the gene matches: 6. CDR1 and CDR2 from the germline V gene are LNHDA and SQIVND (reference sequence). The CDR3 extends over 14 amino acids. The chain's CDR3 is CASSVWDSTYEQYF. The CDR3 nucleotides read TGTGCCAGTAGTGTATGGGACAGCACCTACGAGCAGTACTTC.